The T cell receptor beta chain under discussion was sequenced for a study of blood T cell repertoires in COVID-19. Overall study: The origin of the acute and convalescent COVID-19 samples was the United States, Italy and Spain.

There are 13 residues in the CDR3. Losses at the gene ends were 3 bases for V and 10 bases for J; bases not matched to a gene: 6. Original processing notes: Quantification of nucleated cells was approximated via reference gene primer amplification. TCRdb keeps only in-frame clones here, not all; method: immunoSEQ multiplex PCR. D and trimming come from the DNA, and the V and J calls and clone size come from that table. The table shows approximately 260,000 clones, with about nine tenths occurring only once. Participant age was roughly 18 to 100 years, and participants resided in 24 US areas. The chain carries TRBV12-3 or TRBV12-4 and TRBJ2-1, with 7 nucleotides matching TRBD2. The sequencing input was PBMCs or T cells enriched from blood (not recorded which). The source of this sequence is a woman in her thirties with acute COVID-19. The CDR3 sequence is CASSFGGSKEQFF. The CDR3 DNA reads TGTGCCAGCAGTTTTGGCGGGAGCAAGGAGCAGTTCTTC.